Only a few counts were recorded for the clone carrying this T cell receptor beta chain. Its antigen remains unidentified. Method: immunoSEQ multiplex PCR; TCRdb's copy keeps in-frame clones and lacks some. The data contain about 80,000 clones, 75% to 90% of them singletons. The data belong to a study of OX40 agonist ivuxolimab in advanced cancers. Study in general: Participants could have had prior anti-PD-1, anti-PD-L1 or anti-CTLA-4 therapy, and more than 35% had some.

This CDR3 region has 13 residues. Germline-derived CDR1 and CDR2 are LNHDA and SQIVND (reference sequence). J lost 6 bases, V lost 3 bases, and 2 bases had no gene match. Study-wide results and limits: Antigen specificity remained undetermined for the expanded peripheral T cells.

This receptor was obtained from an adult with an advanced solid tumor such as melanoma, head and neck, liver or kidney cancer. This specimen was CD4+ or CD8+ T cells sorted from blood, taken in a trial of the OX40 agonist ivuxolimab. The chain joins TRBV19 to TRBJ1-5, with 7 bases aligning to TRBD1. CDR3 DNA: TGTGCCAGTAGTATGACAGGGAGTCAGCCCCAGCATTTT. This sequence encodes CASSMTGSQPQHF.